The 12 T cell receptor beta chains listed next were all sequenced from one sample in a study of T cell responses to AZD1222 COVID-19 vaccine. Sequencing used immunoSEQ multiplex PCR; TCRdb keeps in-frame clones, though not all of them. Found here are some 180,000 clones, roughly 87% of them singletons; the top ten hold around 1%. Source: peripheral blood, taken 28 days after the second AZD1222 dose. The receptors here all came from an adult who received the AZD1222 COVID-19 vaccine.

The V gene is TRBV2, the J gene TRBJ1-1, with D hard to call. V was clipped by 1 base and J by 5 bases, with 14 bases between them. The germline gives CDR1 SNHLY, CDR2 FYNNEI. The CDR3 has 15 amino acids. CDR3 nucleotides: TGTGCCAGCAGTGAAGTGGTAGGGCTGGGGACTGAAGCTTTCTTT. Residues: CASSEVVGLGTEAFF.

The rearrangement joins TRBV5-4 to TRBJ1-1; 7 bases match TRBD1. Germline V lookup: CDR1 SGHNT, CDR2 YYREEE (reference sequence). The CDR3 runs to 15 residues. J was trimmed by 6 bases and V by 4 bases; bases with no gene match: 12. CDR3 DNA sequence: TGTGCCAGCAGCAAGCAGCCCGACAGGGATGCTGAAGCTTTCTTT. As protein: CASSKQPDRDAEAFF.

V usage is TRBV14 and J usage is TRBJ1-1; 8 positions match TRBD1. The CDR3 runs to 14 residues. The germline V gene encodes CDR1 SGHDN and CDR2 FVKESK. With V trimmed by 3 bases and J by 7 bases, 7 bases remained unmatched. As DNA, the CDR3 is TGTGCCAGCAGCCATTCGCCAGGGGGCTTTGAAGCTTTCTTT. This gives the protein CASSHSPGGFEAFF.

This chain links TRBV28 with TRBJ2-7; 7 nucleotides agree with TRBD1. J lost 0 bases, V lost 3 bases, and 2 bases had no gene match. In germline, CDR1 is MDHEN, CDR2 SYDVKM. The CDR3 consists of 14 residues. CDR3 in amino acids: CASSLAGGSYEQYF. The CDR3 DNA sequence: TGTGCCAGCAGTTTGGCAGGGGGCTCCTACGAGCAGTACTTC. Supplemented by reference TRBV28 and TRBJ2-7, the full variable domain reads DVKVTQSSRYLVKRTGEKVFLECVQDMDHENMFWYRQDPGLGLRLIYFSYDVKMKEKGDIPEGYSVSREKKERFSLILESASTNQTSMYLCASSLAGGSYEQYFGPGTRLTVT.

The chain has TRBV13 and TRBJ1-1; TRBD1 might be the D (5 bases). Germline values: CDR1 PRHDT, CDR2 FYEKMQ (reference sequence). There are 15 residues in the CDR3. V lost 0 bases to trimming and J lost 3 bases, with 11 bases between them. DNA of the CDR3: TGTGCCAGCAGCTTAGGCCTCCGGGGGTACACTGAAGCTTTCTTT. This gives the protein CASSLGLRGYTEAFF.

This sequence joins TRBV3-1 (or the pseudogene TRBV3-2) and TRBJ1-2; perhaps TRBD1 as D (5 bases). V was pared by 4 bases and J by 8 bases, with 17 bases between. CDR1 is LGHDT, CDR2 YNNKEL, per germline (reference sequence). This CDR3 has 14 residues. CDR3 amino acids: CASSPSARALGYTF. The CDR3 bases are TGTGCCAGCAGCCCTTCGGCCAGGGCCTTGGGCTACACCTTC.

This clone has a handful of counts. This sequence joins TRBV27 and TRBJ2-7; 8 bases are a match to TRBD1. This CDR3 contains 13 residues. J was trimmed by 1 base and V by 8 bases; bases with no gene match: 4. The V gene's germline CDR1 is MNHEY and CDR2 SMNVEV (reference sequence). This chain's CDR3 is CASSRQGSYEQYF. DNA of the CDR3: TGTGCCAGCTCGCGACAGGGGTCCTACGAGCAGTACTTC.

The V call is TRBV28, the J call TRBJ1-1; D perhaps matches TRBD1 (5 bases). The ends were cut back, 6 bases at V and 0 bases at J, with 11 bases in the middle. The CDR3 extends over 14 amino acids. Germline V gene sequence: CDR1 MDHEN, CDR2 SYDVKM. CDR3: CASSLRVMNTEAFF. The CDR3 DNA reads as TGTGCCAGCAGCCTCAGGGTCATGAACACTGAAGCTTTCTTT.

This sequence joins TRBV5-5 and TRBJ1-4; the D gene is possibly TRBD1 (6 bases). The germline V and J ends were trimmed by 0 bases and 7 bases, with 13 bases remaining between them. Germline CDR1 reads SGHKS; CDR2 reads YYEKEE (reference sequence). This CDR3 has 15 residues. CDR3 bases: TGTGCCAGCAGCTTGGACACAGGGAAGGGTGAAAAACTGTTTTTT. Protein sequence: CASSLDTGKGEKLFF.

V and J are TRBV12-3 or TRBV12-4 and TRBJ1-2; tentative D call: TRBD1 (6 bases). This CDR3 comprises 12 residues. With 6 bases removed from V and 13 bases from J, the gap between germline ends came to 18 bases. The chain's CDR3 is CASSRSPDSFTF. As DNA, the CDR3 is TGTGCCAGCAGCCGAAGCCCGGACAGTTTCACCTTC.

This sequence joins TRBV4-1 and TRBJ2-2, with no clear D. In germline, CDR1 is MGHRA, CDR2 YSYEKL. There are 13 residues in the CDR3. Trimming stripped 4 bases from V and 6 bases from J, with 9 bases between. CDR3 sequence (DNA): TGCGCCAGCAGCCTCCCCGCCTCCGGGGAGCTGTTTTTT. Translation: CASSLPASGELFF.

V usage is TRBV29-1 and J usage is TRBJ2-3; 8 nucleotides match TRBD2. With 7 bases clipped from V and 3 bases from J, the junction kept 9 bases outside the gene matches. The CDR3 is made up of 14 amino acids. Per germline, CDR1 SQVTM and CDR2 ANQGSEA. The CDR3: CSAQAGVRTDTQYF. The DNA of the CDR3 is TGCAGCGCCCAAGCGGGGGTGAGGACAGATACGCAGTATTTT.